A single sample is the source of the 23 T cell receptor beta chains below, sequenced in a study of blood T cell repertoires in COVID-19. Data came from immunoSEQ multiplex PCR; TCRdb stores just in-frame clones and leaves some out. The sample lists about 120,000 clones, roughly 80% occurring once. Sequences were obtained from peripheral blood. These receptors originate from a man between 25 and 39 years old with acute or convalescent COVID-19.

The V call is TRBV25-1, the J call TRBJ1-2, with TRBD1 identical over 7 bases. Germline trimming cut 6 bases from V and 3 bases from J; bases unmatched to any gene: 7. The CDR3 has 14 amino acids. The germline gives CDR1 MGHDK, CDR2 SYGVNS. CDR3 nucleotides: TGTGCCAGCAGGGGGCCCACAGGGGACTATGGCTACACCTTC. It specifies CASRGPTGDYGYTF.

This rearrangement joins TRBV4-1 to TRBJ2-1; a possible D gene is TRBD1 (5 bases). V lost 5 bases and J 7 bases, leaving 15 bases between the germline ends. This CDR3 has 14 residues. In germline, CDR1 is MGHRA, CDR2 YSYEKL. The CDR3 DNA reads TGCGCCAGCAGCAAGACCCCAGGGCGGAATGAGCAGTTCTTC. This translates into CASSKTPGRNEQFF.

The chain joins TRBV5-1 to TRBJ2-3, with 9 bases fitting TRBD2. Trimming removed 0 bases from V and 10 bases from J; junction bases left unmatched: 12. This CDR3 spans 16 amino acids. Germline CDR1 SGHRS, CDR2 YFSETQ. The CDR3 protein is CASSLAQAGGPAAQYF. The CDR3 DNA reads as TGCGCCAGCAGCTTGGCCCAGGCGGGGGGGCCGGCGGCGCAGTATTTT.

The V and J genes are TRBV7-9 and TRBJ2-3, with D maybe TRBD2 (5 bases). The CDR3 runs 16 residues. V was clipped by 1 base and J by 4 bases, with 15 bases between them. CDR1 is SEHNR and CDR2 is FQNEAQ in the germline V gene (reference sequence). The CDR3 region has the DNA TGTGCCAGCAGCTTAGTTACGGGAAGTGGTGCAGATACGCAGTATTTT. It specifies CASSLVTGSGADTQYF.

The CDR3: CASSPRQQSNSPLHF. CDR3 in DNA: TGTGCCAGCTCACCGAGACAACAGAGTAATTCACCCCTCCACTTT. The rearrangement links TRBV18 to TRBJ1-6; D unclear. Per germline, CDR1 KGHSH and CDR2 LQKENI. The CDR3 is 15 amino acids. V gave up 3 bases and J gave up 6 bases, with 12 bases separating them.

This clone was observed a few times. The rearrangement joins TRBV7-9 to TRBJ2-7; D gene ambiguous. The CDR3 contains 15 residues. V was clipped by 5 bases and J by 0 bases, with 14 bases between them. The germline V gene encodes CDR1 SEHNR and CDR2 FQNEAQ (reference sequence). The CDR3 DNA sequence: TGTGCCAGCAGCGACGACATCAGCTTCTCCTACGAGCAGTACTTC. As protein: CASSDDISFSYEQYF.

V is TRBV6-5 and J is TRBJ2-1; 12 bases align to TRBD2. CDR1 and CDR2 (germline): MNHEY, SVGAGI. The CDR3 loop spans 16 amino acids. V lost 3 bases and J lost 7; bases outside the gene matches: 7. The CDR3 is CASSYQTSGGYNEQFF. CDR3 in DNA: TGTGCCAGCAGTTATCAGACTAGCGGGGGTTATAATGAGCAGTTCTTC.

For this clone: Its ends do not fully match the called genes, so a read error is possible. The V gene is TRBV29-1, the J gene TRBJ2-1; 7 bases line up with TRBD2. From germline, CDR1 is SQVTM and CDR2 ANQGSEA. This CDR3 is built from 16 residues. The DNA of the CDR3 is TGCAGTGTTGAAGGCAACACGGGAGGCCTCTACAATGAGCAGTTCTTC. It is translated as CSVEGNTGGLYNEQFF.

Regarding this clone: Other DNA sequences within the sample encode an identical CDR3. The V call is TRBV12-3 or TRBV12-4, the J call TRBJ2-3; D is undetermined. Trimming stripped 3 bases from V and 2 bases from J, with 3 bases between. CDR3 length: 12 amino acids. The CDR3 protein is CASSLATDTQYF. In nucleotides, the CDR3 is TGTGCCAGCAGTTTGGCCACAGATACGCAGTATTTT.

The J gene is TRBJ1-2, the V gene TRBV4-1; TRBD1 matches at 7 bases. Germline V gives CDR1 MGHRA, CDR2 YSYEKL. The CDR3 sequence is 15 residues long. The J segment lost 1 base and the V segment lost 4 bases, leaving 6 bases of the junction unmatched. CDR3 residues: CASSPRQGINYGYTF. The CDR3, as DNA: TGCGCCAGCAGCCCCCGACAGGGTATTAACTATGGCTACACCTTC.

The gene calls are TRBV19 and TRBJ2-1; 11 bases map to TRBD2. The germline V gene encodes CDR1 LNHDA and CDR2 SQIVND (reference sequence). There are 18 residues in the CDR3. Unmatched junction bases numbered 12, after V lost 5 bases and J lost 3 bases. The CDR3 is CASSYRHGTSGYYNEQFF. The CDR3 nucleotides are TGTGCCAGTAGTTACCGCCACGGGACTAGCGGTTACTACAATGAGCAGTTCTTC.

V is TRBV30 and J is TRBJ1-2; a weak D match, TRBD1 (6 bases). Germline V gives CDR1 GTSNPN, CDR2 SVGIG (reference sequence). The V end lost 1 base, the J end lost 0 bases, and 15 bases lay between the germline ends. There are 16 residues in the CDR3. DNA for the CDR3: TGTGCCTGGAGTGAAATAAGACAGGCGGCTAACTATGGCTACACCTTC. This encodes CAWSEIRQAANYGYTF. Looking up the rest from reference TRBV30 and TRBJ1-2 gives the full variable domain: SQTIHQWPATLVQPVGSPLSLECTVEGTSNPNLYWYRQAAGRGLQLLFYSVGIGQISSEVPQNLSASRPQDRQFILSSKKLLLSDSGFYLCAWSEIRQAANYGYTFGSGTRLTVV.

For this clone: Other DNA sequences within the sample encode an identical CDR3. The V gene is TRBV11-2, the J gene TRBJ2-3; perhaps TRBD2 as D (5 bases). CDR1 and CDR2 (germline): SGHAT, FQNNGV. This CDR3 is built from 14 residues. Trimming removed 0 bases from V and 3 bases from J, with 7 bases in between. The CDR3 DNA sequence: TGTGCCAGCAGCTTAGACCGGGGTACAGATACGCAGTATTTT. This translates into CASSLDRGTDTQYF.

J is TRBJ1-5 and V is TRBV3-1 (or the pseudogene TRBV3-2), with D hard to call. CDR3 length: 14 residues. Trimming pared 1 base from V and 6 bases from J, leaving 10 bases between. Germline loops: CDR1 LGHDT, CDR2 YNNKEL (reference sequence). CDR3 in DNA: TGTGCCAGCAGCCAAGGAGGGCATGTTCAGCCCCAGCATTTT. Translating gives CASSQGGHVQPQHF.

The chain couples TRBV9 to TRBJ2-5, with 12 bases aligning to TRBD2. This CDR3 is built from 14 residues. Germline V CDR1 and CDR2: SGDLS, YYNGEE. Germline trimming cut 4 bases from V and 4 bases from J; bases unmatched to any gene: 2. CDR3 in amino acids: CASSPLAGGETQYF. CDR3 DNA: TGTGCCAGCAGCCCACTAGCGGGAGGAGAGACCCAGTACTTC.

V usage is TRBV7-2 and J usage is TRBJ2-1; 7 bases fit TRBD1. Germline values: CDR1 SGHTA, CDR2 FQGNSA. J gave up 6 bases and V 5 bases, and 7 bases lay outside the gene matches. This CDR3 contains 14 residues. The CDR3 spells CASSPTGTANEQFF. In DNA, the CDR3 is TGTGCCAGCAGCCCAACAGGGACAGCCAATGAGCAGTTCTTC.

This chain connects TRBV29-1 to TRBJ1-2, with D tentatively TRBD1 (6 bases). There are 13 residues in the CDR3. The V end lost 7 bases, the J end lost 6 bases, and 18 bases lay between the germline ends. Germline CDR1 reads SQVTM; CDR2 reads ANQGSEA. CDR3 DNA sequence: TGCAGCGCCCAACAGGGCCTCTACGATGGCTACACCTTC. Its protein is CSAQQGLYDGYTF. Using reference TRBV29-1 and TRBJ1-2 for the parts outside the CDR3, the full variable domain is SAVISQKPSRDICQRGTSLTIQCQVDSQVTMMFWYRQQPGQSLTLIATANQGSEATYESGFVIDKFPISRPNLTFSTLTVSNMSPEDSSIYLCSAQQGLYDGYTFGSGTRLTVV.

The gene calls are TRBV6-1 and TRBJ1-4, with 8 bases that match TRBD1. The CDR3 is made up of 16 amino acids. Germline CDR1 reads MNHNS; CDR2 reads SASEGT. With V trimmed by 4 bases and J by 8 bases, 12 bases remained unmatched. The CDR3 DNA reads as TGTGCCAGCAGTGTCGAACAGGGGGTCCTTGGAGAAAAACTGTTTTTT. Translated: CASSVEQGVLGEKLFF.

The chain employs TRBV5-1 and TRBJ1-1, with 7 bases fitting TRBD1. CDR3 length equals 13 residues. Per the germline V gene, CDR1 is SGHRS and CDR2 is YFSETQ. V trimming: 5 bases; J trimming: 4 bases; junction bases outside the gene matches: 5. CDR3 loop: CASRATGSTEAFF. CDR3 nucleotide sequence: TGCGCCAGCAGGGCGACAGGGAGCACTGAAGCTTTCTTT.

This clone was detected many times. This chain joins TRBV15 and TRBJ1-1, with 7 bases fitting TRBD1. J gave up 3 bases and V 0 bases, and 4 bases lay outside the gene matches. From germline, CDR1 is LNHNV and CDR2 YYDKDF (reference sequence). The CDR3 has 15 amino acids. CDR3 amino acids: CATSRDGDSYTEAFF. CDR3 sequence (DNA): TGTGCCACCAGCAGAGATGGGGACAGTTACACTGAAGCTTTCTTT. The full variable domain, rest sourced from reference TRBV15 and TRBJ1-1, is DAMVIQNPRYQVTQFGKPVTLSCSQTLNHNVMYWYQQKSSQAPKLLFHYYDKDFNNEADTPDNFQSRRPNTSFCFLDIRSPGLGDTAMYLCATSRDGDSYTEAFFGQGTRLTVV.

The chain has TRBV19 and TRBJ2-1; TRBD2 aligns across 9 bases. This CDR3 is 19 amino acids long. CDR1 is LNHDA, CDR2 SQIVND, per germline (reference sequence). V was clipped by 1 base and J by 4 bases; unmatched bases: 14. The CDR3 loop reads CASSIGSAPTSGYYNEQFF. As DNA, the CDR3 is TGTGCCAGTAGTATAGGCTCAGCGCCGACTAGCGGATATTACAATGAGCAGTTCTTC. The entire variable domain, with the rest obtained from reference TRBV19 and TRBJ2-1, is as follows: DGGITQSPKYLFRKEGQNVTLSCEQNLNHDAMYWYRQDPGQGLRLIYYSQIVNDFQKGDIAEGYSVSREKKESFPLTVTSAQKNPTAFYLCASSIGSAPTSGYYNEQFFGPGTRLTVL.

This chain uses TRBV30 with TRBJ1-4; possibly TRBD1 for D (6 bases). The V and J ends lost 1 base and 3 bases respectively, with 12 bases between them. The CDR3 has 15 amino acids. Germline V lookup: CDR1 GTSNPN, CDR2 SVGIG (reference sequence). DNA for the CDR3: TGTGCCTGGAGTGGCACAGGGATGGCTAATGAAAAACTGTTTTTT. This gives the protein CAWSGTGMANEKLFF.

The chain couples TRBV5-5 to TRBJ2-7, with TRBD1 matching 8 bases. The V and J ends lost 2 bases and 3 bases, in that order; junction bases with no gene match: 7. Germline CDR1 and CDR2: SGHKS and YYEKEE (reference sequence). This CDR3 comprises 15 residues. CDR3 loop: CASSFSQGAYYEQYF. The CDR3 region has the DNA TGTGCCAGCAGCTTTTCGCAGGGGGCTTACTACGAGCAGTACTTC.